This note documents a single TCR beta chain sequence. This entry comes from a study of blood T cell repertoires in COVID-19. The CDR3 spans 14 residues. Germline assignment: CDR1 LGHDT and CDR2 YNNKEL (reference sequence). J gave up 5 bases and V 5 bases, and 4 bases lay outside the gene matches. Clones were sequenced by immunoSEQ multiplex PCR, and TCRdb holds only the in-frame ones, with some missing. The data show fewer than 95,000 clones, with 89% seen just once and about 9.1% held by the top ten. The chain recombines TRBV3-1 (or the pseudogene TRBV3-2) with TRBJ2-5; TRBD2 matches at 11 bases. This TCR was recovered from a man aged 45-65 years with acute or convalescent COVID-19. Material: peripheral blood. The CDR3 bases are TGTGCCAGCAGCATAGCGGGGGGGCTCGAGACCCAGTACTTC. Translated, it gives CASSIAGGLETQYF.